Below are 18 T cell receptor beta chains sequenced from a single sample in a study of CD8+ T cells in alopecia areata. The authors extracted RNA and reverse transcribed it into cDNA as the sequencing template. Method: immunoSEQ multiplex PCR; TCRdb's copy keeps in-frame clones and lacks some. The sample lists around 160,000 clones, 50% to 65% occurring once. Treatment described: oral pan-JAK inhibitor, 5-10 mg twice daily. Here the sequenced sample was CD4+ T cells sorted from blood, taken at week 24, from a patient treated with tofacitinib. The receptor source for this set is a human donor with alopecia areata.

The chain joins TRBV20-1 to TRBJ2-3, with D unclear. This CDR3 comprises 11 residues. The V end lost 5 bases, the J end lost 2 bases, and 5 bases lay between the germline ends. CDR1 DFQATT and CDR2 SNEGSKA come from the germline V gene (reference sequence). CDR3 amino acids: CSARSTDTQYF. CDR3 nucleotides: TGCAGTGCTCGCTCCACAGATACGCAGTATTTT.

This clone was seen just once. The rearrangement joins TRBV9 to TRBJ1-2; D is ambiguous. V dropped 0 bases and J dropped 1 base, with 13 bases sitting between them. Germline CDR1 SGDLS, CDR2 YYNGEE. The CDR3 is 16 amino acids. CDR3 sequence reads: CASSVASADHNYGYTF. CDR3 DNA sequence: TGTGCCAGCAGCGTAGCCTCTGCGGATCATAACTATGGCTACACCTTC.

The rearrangement uses TRBV27 and TRBJ1-3; D is unresolved. Between the trimmed V and J ends, which lost 5 bases and 6 bases, there was a span of 14 bases. In germline, CDR1 is MNHEY, CDR2 SMNVEV (reference sequence). This CDR3 spans 14 amino acids. CDR3 protein: CASSPSPILNTIYF. The DNA of the CDR3 is TGTGCCAGCAGTCCCTCCCCCATCCTAAACACCATATATTTT.

The genes are TRBV4-2 and TRBJ2-7; D uncertain. Germline CDR1 and CDR2: LGHNA and YNFKEQ. The CDR3 is 16 amino acids. V was clipped by 5 bases and J by 2 bases, with 19 bases between them. This CDR3 reads CASSENGRLLTYEQYF. The CDR3 region has the DNA TGTGCCAGCAGCGAAAATGGACGGTTACTCACCTACGAGCAGTACTTC.

The chain links TRBV30 to TRBJ2-7; 8 positions agree with TRBD1. The germline gives CDR1 GTSNPN, CDR2 SVGIG (reference sequence). CDR3 length: 15 amino acids. Trimming cost V 1 base and J 2 bases; bases outside gene matches: 7. CDR3: CAWSAPDRAPYEQYF. Written as DNA, the CDR3 is TGTGCCTGGAGTGCCCCGGACAGGGCCCCCTACGAGCAGTACTTC.

The chain links TRBV12-5 to TRBJ1-1; D remains ambiguous. CDR1 and CDR2 (germline): LGHNT, FRNRAP. V lost 3 bases, J lost 3 bases, and 8 bases lay in between. CDR3 length equals 13 residues. The CDR3 DNA is TGTGCTAGTGGTTTAAGGCCAGACACTGAAGCTTTCTTT. It encodes CASGLRPDTEAFF.

V is TRBV5-6 and J is TRBJ2-5; D gene uncertain. The CDR3 is 14 residues long. Trimming cost V 4 bases and J 0 bases, with 10 bases left between them. The germline V gene encodes CDR1 SGHDT and CDR2 YYEEEE. CDR3 protein: CASSPDLYQETQYF. CDR3 DNA: TGTGCCAGCAGCCCTGACCTATACCAAGAGACCCAGTACTTC.

The rearrangement links TRBV27 to TRBJ1-3; D unresolved. Germline values: CDR1 MNHEY, CDR2 SMNVEV (reference sequence). The ends were cut back, 3 bases at V and 2 bases at J, with 5 bases in the middle. CDR3 length: 13 amino acids. The CDR3 reads CASSFRAGNTIYF. The DNA for the CDR3 is TGTGCCAGCAGTTTCCGAGCTGGAAACACCATATATTTT.

For this clone: The sample has other DNA sequences that encode this CDR3 too. CDR3 bases: TGCAGCGTTGAACGACAGATGAACACTGAAGCTTTCTTT. This translates into CSVERQMNTEAFF. V usage is TRBV29-1 and J usage is TRBJ1-1; perhaps TRBD1 as D (5 bases). This CDR3 region has 13 residues. The ends were cut back, 2 bases at V and 0 bases at J, with 7 bases in the middle. The germline CDR1 and CDR2 sequences are SQVTM and ANQGSEA. Drawing the rest from reference TRBV29-1 and TRBJ1-1, the complete variable domain is SAVISQKPSRDICQRGTSLTIQCQVDSQVTMMFWYRQQPGQSLTLIATANQGSEATYESGFVIDKFPISRPNLTFSTLTVSNMSPEDSSIYLCSVERQMNTEAFFGQGTRLTVV.

The chain combines TRBV7-8 with TRBJ2-2; D not resolved. Germline V CDR1 and CDR2: SGHVS, FQNEAQ. The length of the CDR3 is 13 residues. With 5 bases removed from V and 1 base from J, the gap between germline ends came to 5 bases. The CDR3 is CASSTKNTGELFF. The CDR3 DNA is TGTGCCAGCAGCACAAAGAACACCGGGGAGCTGTTTTTT.

The DNA for the CDR3 is TGTGCCAGCAGTTACCTCCCGGGACTAGCGAGCTATGAGCAGTTCTTC. As protein: CASSYLPGLASYEQFF. The rearrangement links TRBV6-5 to TRBJ2-1; 10 bases map to TRBD2. This CDR3 contains 16 residues. The trim removed 2 bases at V and 8 bases at J, leaving 9 bases unmatched. CDR1 is MNHEY, CDR2 SVGAGI, per germline.

This clone has only a few counts. The V call is TRBV29-1, the J call TRBJ2-2; D remains unclear. Trimming removed 5 bases at V and 5 bases at J, with 15 bases between. Germline CDR1 SQVTM, CDR2 ANQGSEA. This CDR3 spans 14 amino acids. The CDR3: CSVHVTYSTGELFF. CDR3 DNA: TGCAGCGTTCATGTGACCTACTCTACCGGGGAGCTGTTTTTT.

The gene calls are TRBV4-1 and TRBJ1-4, with no clear D. CDR3 length: 14 amino acids. CDR1 is MGHRA and CDR2 is YSYEKL in the germline V gene. The germline V and J ends were trimmed by 2 bases and 4 bases, with 8 bases remaining between them. The CDR3 nucleotides read TGCGCCAGCAGCCAATCAGGACTTAATGAAAAACTGTTTTTT. It codes for CASSQSGLNEKLFF.

This chain connects TRBV2 to TRBJ1-2; D is ambiguous. The CDR3 loop spans 13 amino acids. Trimming pared 5 bases from V and 4 bases from J, leaving 11 bases between. The germline gives CDR1 SNHLY, CDR2 FYNNEI. CDR3 in amino acids: CASSQDGIYGYTF. The CDR3 DNA reads as TGTGCCAGCAGTCAGGACGGAATCTATGGCTACACCTTC.

This rearrangement joins TRBV29-1 to TRBJ2-3; 8 bases match TRBD2. V lost 4 bases to trimming and J lost 4 bases; unmatched junction nucleotides: 7. CDR3 size: 14 residues. From germline, CDR1 is SQVTM and CDR2 ANQGSEA. CDR3 residues: CSVVGGGRSDTQYF. The CDR3 DNA is TGCAGCGTTGTCGGCGGGGGGCGGTCAGATACGCAGTATTTT.

This clone appeared a few times. The chain uses TRBV7-9 and TRBJ2-1; D not certain. This CDR3 region has 14 residues. The germline V and J ends were trimmed by 5 bases and 8 bases, with 16 bases remaining between them. In germline, CDR1 is SEHNR, CDR2 FQNEAQ (reference sequence). CDR3 loop: CASSRQVVIDEQFF. Here the CDR3 DNA reads TGTGCCAGCAGCCGACAAGTAGTAATCGATGAGCAGTTCTTC.

V is TRBV19 and J is TRBJ2-7, with 7 bases matching TRBD2. This CDR3 has 12 residues. V lost 5 bases and J lost 6; bases outside the gene matches: 4. Germline CDR1 LNHDA, CDR2 SQIVND (reference sequence). The CDR3: CASSPWGGEQYF. The CDR3 region has the DNA TGTGCCAGTAGTCCCTGGGGGGGCGAGCAGTACTTC.

This chain uses TRBV5-1 with TRBJ2-5; 9 bases line up with TRBD2. The V gene's germline CDR1 is SGHRS and CDR2 YFSETQ. CDR3 size: 14 residues. With V trimmed by 2 bases and J by 5 bases, 4 bases remained unmatched. The CDR3: CASSLGTSPETQYF. The CDR3 nucleotides are TGCGCCAGCAGCTTAGGGACTAGCCCGGAGACCCAGTACTTC.